The entry below describes one T cell receptor (beta chain). Its antigen specificity is not known. Base qualities are not provided; no much larger clone lies one nucleotide away. The immunoSEQ Assay, a bias-controlled multiplex PCR, was used to amplify TCRbeta CDR3 regions from genomic DNA. For the original study's pipeline: Within the assay, amplification of reference gene primers was used to estimate how many nucleated cells each sample contained. To quantify the absolute abundance of each unique TCRbeta CDR3 rearrangement, sequence reads were collapsed and filtered. For each sample, productive Simpson clonality was calculated as the square root of Simpson's diversity index over productive rearrangements. TCRdb took over this immuneACCESS table, retaining in-frame rearrangements with V and J assigned. Such tables are incomplete; in checked studies, under half of the missing clones stem from an unresolved V gene, and the remainder is unexplained. Clone size and V and J calls were adopted from that table, with D and trimming inferred from the DNA. Within this sample are about 15,000 clones, with around 86% of them counted one time only. Roughly 23% of the sample rests with the top ten.

This record comes from a study of blood T cell repertoires in COVID-19 (TCRdb year 2020). Describing the broader study: The collaborator samples originated in the United States, Italy and Spain and spanned the acute and convalescent phases of COVID-19. Where available, HLA class I and class II types were obtained from metadata supplied by the sample provider rather than from assay-based typing. A freely available public database, intended as a resource for researchers studying the immune response to SARS-CoV-2, is where the repertoires were released. The material from the prospective study consisted of cDNA or gDNA derived from T cells, B-cell-depleted T cells, or PBMCs. Sample metadata almost always included a de-identified subject ID, COVID-19 status, age in years and sex. Samples came from the ongoing ImmuneRACE study (first 160 participants) plus 1,254 subjects from 6 global collaborators. The dataset comprised deeply sampled blood TCRbeta repertoires from subjects exposed to, actively infected with, or recovered from COVID-19. Here is what the overall study found, with its caveats: Clinical and demographic metadata were provided uncurated, with the amount varying by source and participant.

From cysteine to phenylalanine, the CDR3 is 18 amino acids long. The DNA shown is the 54-base CDR3, in frame from base 1. V is pruned by 1 base and J by 10 bases, leaving 18 bases of the junction without a gene match. Per the germline V gene, SGHTA is the CDR1 and FQGTGA is the CDR2. Each collaborating institution followed its own protocols to collect whole blood in K2EDTA tubes. For TCRbeta analysis, collaborators shipped samples in one of three forms: frozen whole blood, isolated PBMCs, or DNA extracted from either of those sample types. Sequenced input: peripheral blood. The chain joins TRBV7-3 to TRBJ2-1, with TRBD2 matching 8 junction bases. This receptor was obtained from an elderly man with active or convalescent COVID-19. CDR3 sequence: CASSLSPPGAGGPGEQFF. The base sequence is TGTGCCAGCAGCTTAAGCCCTCCAGGGGCGGGGGGCCCCGGCGAGCAGTTCTTC.